Sequencing of this T cell receptor beta chain was carried out in a study of CD8+ T cells in alopecia areata. Study-wide results and limits: Across lesional scalp, and particularly alopecia totalis/universalis, clonality surpassed that of normal scalp.

Germline trimming cut 6 bases from V and 9 bases from J; bases unmatched to any gene: 8. The germline V gene encodes CDR1 SGHTA and CDR2 FQGNSA. The CDR3 has 14 residues. Worth noting for this clone: Its antigen is as yet unknown.

Following extraction, RNA underwent reverse transcription to cDNA, which served as the sequencing template. Sequencing was performed with immunoSEQ multiplex PCR; in TCRdb, only in-frame clones are kept and a portion is missing. The table shows 120,000 to 150,000 clones, with roughly 44% occurring only once. The TCR sequence derives from a human donor with alopecia areata. Sequencing was done on a sample of CD4+ T cells sorted from blood. The J gene is TRBJ2-1, the V gene TRBV7-2; 10 nucleotides line up with TRBD2. CDR3 sequence: CASRASGRGFEQFF. The CDR3 DNA sequence: TGTGCCAGCAGGGCTAGCGGGAGAGGGTTTGAGCAGTTCTTC.